Sequencing of this T cell receptor (beta chain) was carried out in a study of metastatic and nonmetastatic thyroid tumors. On the study more broadly: Repertoires of blood and of tissue (tumor or nodule) from malignant and benign thyroid patients were compared. Broader study findings: Malignant thyroid tumors reportedly had TCR beta diversity that was significantly higher than in benign nodules, in blood and tumor.

How the authors handled the data: CDR3 differences across clinicopathological groups were used to build a distant-metastasis classifier for papillary thyroid cancer. TCRdb re-analyzed the PCR reads through MiXCR. These V and J calls are TCRdb output, not the study's own analysis. The profile shows more than 65,000 clones, 12% to 15% of them singletons. Thyroid surgery took place with no prior treatment in any patient. In its sample, this clone was seen many times. What it binds is not known. The CDR3 runs to 19 residues. The germline CDR1 and CDR2 sequences are MGHRA and YSYEKL. Trimming cost V 0 bases and J 1 base, with 18 bases left between them.

The clonotype was recovered from a male donor with papillary thyroid cancer or a benign thyroid nodule (not recorded which). Some clones in this sample may be carry-over from other donors' samples. Sequencing was performed on blood. This rearrangement joins TRBV4-1 to TRBJ1-4; TRBD1 might be the D (5 bases). Here the CDR3 reads CASSQDLGHPGLTNEKLFF. Here the CDR3 DNA reads TGCGCCAGCAGCCAAGATTTAGGGCACCCAGGGTTAACTAATGAAAAACTGTTTTTT.